Following are 31 T cell receptor beta chains from one sample sequenced in a study of blood T cell repertoires in COVID-19. Only in-frame clones appear in the TCRdb table, and some are missing; sequencing was by immunoSEQ multiplex PCR. This sample has approximately 440,000 clones, with 90% found just once. Sequencing input: PBMCs or T cells enriched from blood (not recorded which). The origin of the receptors is a man aged 18 to 30 who had recovered from COVID-19.

This clone was recorded only once. The rearrangement joins TRBV6-5 to TRBJ2-2; D gene ambiguous. The germline V gene has CDR1 MNHEY and CDR2 SVGAGI. The CDR3 is made up of 12 amino acids. The V end was cut by 2 bases, the J end by 12 bases, with 10 bases between. CDR3 bases: TGTGCCAGCAGTTACGATCCGGGTCAGCTGTTTTTT. This codes for CASSYDPGQLFF.

This clone was recorded at least ten times. The chain uses TRBV6-5 and TRBJ2-7, with D hard to call. This CDR3 is built from 13 residues. V lost 5 bases and J 1 base, leaving 9 bases between the germline ends. Germline lookup yields CDR1 MNHEY and CDR2 SVGAGI. The CDR3 DNA follows: TGTGCCAGCAGTCGAGAGGCATCCTACGAGCAGTACTTC. It yields the protein CASSREASYEQYF.

V is TRBV28 and J is TRBJ1-6, with 8 bases aligning to TRBD1. Germline loops: CDR1 MDHEN, CDR2 SYDVKM. The length of the CDR3 is 18 residues. With 7 bases clipped from V and 5 bases from J, the junction kept 16 bases outside the gene matches. The CDR3 sequence: CASTDPRGTGVNNSPLHF. The CDR3 DNA reads TGTGCCAGCACCGACCCCCGCGGGACAGGAGTCAATAATTCACCCCTCCACTTT.

This clone came up once. The rearrangement uses TRBV27 and TRBJ2-2, with D possibly matching TRBD2 (5 bases). The CDR3 spans 15 residues. Germline CDR1 is MNHEY and CDR2 is SMNVEV (reference sequence). V was clipped by 2 bases and J by 8 bases, with 15 bases between them. The CDR3 sequence is CASSLHGLGRGELFF. The CDR3, as DNA: TGTGCCAGCAGTTTACATGGACTTGGCCGGGGGGAGCTGTTTTTT.

This chain links TRBV7-2 with TRBJ1-2, with 10 bases that match TRBD1. Unmatched junction bases numbered 3, after V lost 4 bases and J lost 4 bases. There are 14 residues in the CDR3. Per germline, CDR1 SGHTA and CDR2 FQGNSA. CDR3 region: CASSYRQGAYGYTF. The CDR3 DNA reads as TGTGCCAGCAGCTACCGACAGGGGGCCTATGGCTACACCTTC.

The rearrangement uses TRBV2 and TRBJ1-1, with 8 bases lining up with TRBD1. CDR3 length: 14 amino acids. Per the germline V gene, CDR1 is SNHLY and CDR2 is FYNNEI. With 7 bases clipped from V and 3 bases from J, the junction kept 7 bases outside the gene matches. CDR3 region: CASNRQGADTEAFF. For the CDR3, the DNA is TGTGCCAGCAATCGGCAGGGGGCCGACACTGAAGCTTTCTTT.

V gene TRBV14 combines with J gene TRBJ2-2; 7 nucleotides align to TRBD1. Germline V gene sequence: CDR1 SGHDN, CDR2 FVKESK. Trimming at V came to 8 bases and at J to 6 bases, leaving 12 bases not matched to a gene. This CDR3 contains 15 residues. CDR3 residues: CASGRGQSISGELFF. CDR3 in DNA: TGTGCCAGCGGACGGGGACAGAGTATTTCCGGGGAGCTGTTTTTT.

V and J are TRBV3-1 (or the pseudogene TRBV3-2) and TRBJ2-3, with D perhaps TRBD2 (5 bases). Trimming took off 5 bases at V and 0 bases at J, with 18 bases between the two ends. Per germline, CDR1 LGHDT and CDR2 YNNKEL (reference sequence). The CDR3 sequence is 17 residues long. Written as DNA, the CDR3 is TGTGCCAGCAGCTCAACGACGGACTTTGCCAGCACAGATACGCAGTATTTT. This gives the protein CASSSTTDFASTDTQYF.

The DNA of the CDR3 is TGTGCCAGCAGCTCACAGGGGACGGGTCAGCCCCAGCATTTT. Translation: CASSSQGTGQPQHF. The V and J genes are TRBV5-4 and TRBJ1-5; TRBD1 agrees at 7 bases. The CDR3 contains 14 residues. The germline CDR1 and CDR2 sequences are SGHNT and YYREEE (reference sequence). V shed 3 bases, J shed 6 bases, and the junction held 6 bases outside the gene matches.

In this sample, this clone turned up a few times. The chain has TRBV7-3 and TRBJ1-1; no firm D call. The CDR3 has 13 residues. Trimming stripped 3 bases from V and 2 bases from J, with 7 bases between. CDR1 SGHTA and CDR2 FQGTGA come from the germline V gene. The CDR3 sequence: CASSFPPNTEAFF. CDR3 nucleotides: TGTGCCAGCAGCTTTCCTCCTAACACTGAAGCTTTCTTT.

The chain links TRBV5-5 to TRBJ1-1; 12 nucleotides agree with TRBD1. The CDR3 loop spans 17 amino acids. The trim removed 4 bases at V and 4 bases at J, leaving 11 bases unmatched. CDR1 is SGHKS and CDR2 is YYEKEE in the germline V gene (reference sequence). CDR3 nucleotides: TGTGCCAGCAGCAGCGGGACAGGGGGCGTTGTGGTCACTGAAGCTTTCTTT. It encodes CASSSGTGGVVVTEAFF. Full variable domain (missing parts from reference TRBV5-5 and TRBJ1-1): DAGVTQSPTHLIKTRGQQVTLRCSPISGHKSVSWYQQVLGQGPQFIFQYYEKEERGRGNFPDRFSARQFPNYSSELNVNALLLGDSALYLCASSSGTGGVVVTEAFFGQGTRLTVV.

The CDR3 sequence: CASSLTDREVPPQHF. The CDR3 DNA follows: TGTGCCAGCAGTTTAACAGACAGGGAGGTCCCGCCCCAGCATTTT. This chain joins TRBV28 and TRBJ1-5; 7 bases are shared with TRBD1. The CDR3 totals 15 residues. Germline values: CDR1 MDHEN, CDR2 SYDVKM. Unmatched junction bases numbered 10, after V lost 2 bases and J lost 9 bases.

This clone was seen a handful of times. The genes are TRBV25-1 and TRBJ1-6; TRBD1 aligns across 10 bases. This CDR3 has 13 amino acids. The trim removed 4 bases at V and 13 bases at J, leaving 4 bases unmatched. Germline CDR1 reads MGHDK; CDR2 reads SYGVNS. As DNA, the CDR3 is TGTGCCAGCAGTGGCCGGGACAGGGGTCCCCTCCACTTT. It encodes CASSGRDRGPLHF.

The gene calls are TRBV19 and TRBJ1-2; D is possibly TRBD1 (5 bases). This CDR3 contains 13 residues. CDR1 and CDR2 (germline): LNHDA, SQIVND (reference sequence). Trimming stripped 3 bases from V and 7 bases from J, with 12 bases between. The CDR3 region is CASSITGLVGYTF. The CDR3 DNA is TGTGCCAGTAGTATTACAGGCCTGGTTGGCTACACCTTC.

The chain has TRBV13 and TRBJ2-1, with D tentatively TRBD2 (6 bases). Germline CDR1 reads PRHDT; CDR2 reads FYEKMQ (reference sequence). V shed 2 bases and J shed 0 bases, with 11 bases lying between them. The CDR3 contains 16 residues. For the CDR3, the DNA is TGTGCCAGCAGCTTAACCGGGGGAGGCTCCTACAATGAGCAGTTCTTC. Encoded protein: CASSLTGGGSYNEQFF. The complete variable domain, with remaining parts taken from reference TRBV13 and TRBJ2-1, reads AAGVIQSPRHLIKEKRETATLKCYPIPRHDTVYWYQQGPGQDPQFLISFYEKMQSDKGSIPDRFSAQQFSDYHSELNMSSLELGDSALYFCASSLTGGGSYNEQFFGPGTRLTVL.

In this sample, this clone turned up once. The chain joins TRBV27 to TRBJ1-1; weak D call: TRBD1 (6 bases). CDR1 is MNHEY, CDR2 SMNVEV, per germline (reference sequence). V gave up 0 bases and J gave up 2 bases, with 13 bases separating them. CDR3 length: 16 residues. The CDR3 spells CASSLSRTEENTEAFF. CDR3 sequence (DNA): TGTGCCAGCAGTTTATCCCGGACAGAGGAAAACACTGAAGCTTTCTTT.

This sequence joins TRBV11-2 and TRBJ1-2; D is ambiguous. Per germline, CDR1 SGHAT and CDR2 FQNNGV. This CDR3 region has 13 residues. V shed 1 base and J shed 8 bases, with 11 bases lying between them. The CDR3 DNA follows: TGTGCCAGCAGCTTAGGCCCAGGCGGGGGCTACACCTTC. Amino acids: CASSLGPGGGYTF.

CDR3 amino acids: CASSFGTSGSMGTDTQYF. The CDR3 nucleotides are TGCGCCAGCAGCTTCGGGACTAGCGGGAGTATGGGCACAGATACGCAGTATTTT. This chain uses TRBV5-1 with TRBJ2-3; TRBD2 agrees at 14 bases. V shed 2 bases and J 1 base; nucleotides not matched to a gene: 6. There are 18 residues in the CDR3. Germline loops: CDR1 SGHRS, CDR2 YFSETQ.

CDR3 region: CASSPRTGGAPGELFF. DNA of the CDR3: TGCGCCAGCAGCCCCAGGACAGGGGGCGCCCCCGGGGAGCTGTTTTTT. The chain combines TRBV4-1 with TRBJ2-2; 11 bases align to TRBD1. Germline assignment: CDR1 MGHRA and CDR2 YSYEKL. V trimming: 4 bases; J trimming: 6 bases; junction bases outside the gene matches: 7. The CDR3 covers 16 residues.

V and J are TRBV11-3 and TRBJ1-3, with D unresolved. Germline lookup yields CDR1 SGHNT and CDR2 YENEEA. Trimming cost V 8 bases and J 3 bases, with 17 bases left between them. The CDR3 contains 15 residues. The CDR3 loop is CASGLGVVGGNTIYF. The CDR3 coding sequence is TGTGCCAGCGGACTCGGGGTGGTCGGTGGAAACACCATATATTTT.

The chain employs TRBV12-1 and TRBJ1-6. TRBV12-1 is noted as a pseudogene. The CDR3 is 16 residues long. This chain's CDR3 is CASPRLGYVSNSPLHF. In DNA form, the CDR3 reads TGTGCCAGCCCAAGACTCGGGTACGTGTCGAATTCACCCCTCCACTTT.

The chain has TRBV7-9 and TRBJ1-3; D gene unclear. Germline values: CDR1 SEHNR, CDR2 FQNEAQ (reference sequence). V lost 8 bases and J lost 4, with 12 bases in between. The CDR3 extends over 13 amino acids. The chain's CDR3 is CASLGAPGNTIYF. In DNA, the CDR3 is TGTGCCAGCCTGGGCGCGCCAGGAAACACCATATATTTT.

V is TRBV11-1 and J is TRBJ1-2, with 8 positions matching TRBD1. The CDR3 has 15 amino acids. Germline V lookup: CDR1 SGHAT, CDR2 FQDESV (reference sequence). V was clipped by 1 base and J by 4 bases; unmatched bases: 5. The CDR3 bases are TGTGCCAGCAGCTTAGGACAGGGGATGATCTATGGCTACACCTTC. Protein product: CASSLGQGMIYGYTF.

A note on this clone: Distinct nucleotide sequences in the sample also encode this CDR3. The chain carries TRBV9 and TRBJ2-1, with D maybe TRBD2 (5 bases). CDR1 SGDLS and CDR2 YYNGEE come from the germline V gene. Trimming pared 2 bases from V and 10 bases from J, leaving 13 bases between. The CDR3 loop spans 13 amino acids. The CDR3 region is CASSVERVGEQFF. The CDR3 bases are TGTGCCAGCAGCGTGGAGAGGGTGGGGGAGCAGTTCTTC. The full variable domain, completed using reference TRBV9 and TRBJ2-1, is DSGVTQTPKHLITATGQRVTLRCSPRSGDLSVYWYQQSLDQGLQFLIQYYNGEERAKGNILERFSAQQFPDLHSELNLSSLELGDSALYFCASSVERVGEQFFGPGTRLTVL.

The rearrangement joins TRBV30 to TRBJ1-1, with TRBD1 identical over 7 bases. The ends lost 2 bases at V and 3 bases at J; junction bases unmatched: 9. The CDR3 is 15 residues long. Germline V gene lookup returns CDR1 GTSNPN and CDR2 SVGIG (reference sequence). The CDR3 sequence is CAWSYGKGADTEAFF. The DNA of the CDR3 is TGTGCCTGGAGTTATGGGAAGGGGGCCGACACTGAAGCTTTCTTT.

CDR3 loop: CASVAYEQYF. CDR3 nucleotides: TGTGCCAGCGTAGCCTACGAGCAGTACTTC. This chain connects TRBV2 to TRBJ2-7; D gene uncertain. This CDR3 region has 10 residues. The germline gives CDR1 SNHLY, CDR2 FYNNEI. With 8 bases removed from V and 2 bases from J, the gap between germline ends came to 4 bases.

The rearrangement joins TRBV6-5 to TRBJ2-5, with D possibly being TRBD2 (6 bases). Trimming took off 6 bases at V and 4 bases at J, with 12 bases between the two ends. CDR3 length: 13 residues. From germline, CDR1 is MNHEY and CDR2 SVGAGI. The CDR3 region is CASSGSGLETQYF. The CDR3 coding sequence is TGTGCCAGCAGCGGCTCGGGACTAGAGACCCAGTACTTC.

This chain uses TRBV29-1 with TRBJ2-3; 9 bases align to TRBD2. The V gene end was trimmed by 2 bases and the J gene end by 0 bases; junction bases not matched to a gene: 9. From germline, CDR1 is SQVTM and CDR2 ANQGSEA. This CDR3 is 17 amino acids long. CDR3 sequence: CSVEIPSGARSTDTQYF. The CDR3 DNA sequence: TGCAGCGTTGAAATACCTAGCGGGGCACGTAGCACAGATACGCAGTATTTT.

This sequence joins TRBV6-5 and TRBJ2-7; 7 positions agree with TRBD1. From germline, CDR1 is MNHEY and CDR2 SVGAGI. The CDR3 consists of 12 residues. Germline trimming cut 5 bases from V and 6 bases from J; bases unmatched to any gene: 4. The CDR3 DNA sequence: TGTGCCAGCAGTCGCAGGGGGAGCGAGCAGTACTTC. Protein product: CASSRRGSEQYF.

The chain has TRBV7-3 and TRBJ2-3; 7 bases map to TRBD2. Looked up from germline, CDR1 is SGHTA and CDR2 is FQGTGA. The CDR3 covers 16 residues. With 5 bases clipped from V and 1 base from J, the junction kept 9 bases outside the gene matches. In DNA, the CDR3 is TGTGCCAGCAGCGACCCCCGGGCGGGGGGCACAGATACGCAGTATTTT. Translation gives CASSDPRAGGTDTQYF.

This rearrangement joins TRBV19 to TRBJ1-5; D gene uncertain. Germline CDR1 LNHDA, CDR2 SQIVND (reference sequence). V dropped 7 bases and J dropped 3 bases, with 13 bases sitting between them. This CDR3 contains 14 residues. In DNA form, the CDR3 reads TGTGCCAGTACTCTGGGCCTCAACAATCAGCCCCAGCATTTT. Protein product: CASTLGLNNQPQHF. Complete variable domain (other parts from reference TRBV19 and TRBJ1-5): DGGITQSPKYLFRKEGQNVTLSCEQNLNHDAMYWYRQDPGQGLRLIYYSQIVNDFQKGDIAEGYSVSREKKESFPLTVTSAQKNPTAFYLCASTLGLNNQPQHFGDGTRLSIL.